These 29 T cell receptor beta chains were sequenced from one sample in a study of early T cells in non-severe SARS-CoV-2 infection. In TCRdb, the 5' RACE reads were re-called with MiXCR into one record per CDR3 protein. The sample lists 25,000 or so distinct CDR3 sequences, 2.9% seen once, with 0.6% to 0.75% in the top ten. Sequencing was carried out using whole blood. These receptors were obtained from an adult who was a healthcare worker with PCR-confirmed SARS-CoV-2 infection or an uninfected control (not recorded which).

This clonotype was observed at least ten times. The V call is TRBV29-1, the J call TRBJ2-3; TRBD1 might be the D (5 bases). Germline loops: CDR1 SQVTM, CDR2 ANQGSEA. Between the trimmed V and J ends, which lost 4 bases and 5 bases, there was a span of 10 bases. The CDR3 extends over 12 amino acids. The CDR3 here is CSVVRGGDTQYF. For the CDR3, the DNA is TGCAGCGTTGTTAGGGGCGGAGATACGCAGTATTTT.

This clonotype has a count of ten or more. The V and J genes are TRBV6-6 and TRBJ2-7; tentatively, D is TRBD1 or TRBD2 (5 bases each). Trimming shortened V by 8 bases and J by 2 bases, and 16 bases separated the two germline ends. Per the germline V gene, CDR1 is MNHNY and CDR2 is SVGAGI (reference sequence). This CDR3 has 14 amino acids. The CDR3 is CASSSRGIPYEQYV. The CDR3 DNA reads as TGTGCCAGCTCCTCGAGGGGTATTCCCTACGAGCAGTACGTC.

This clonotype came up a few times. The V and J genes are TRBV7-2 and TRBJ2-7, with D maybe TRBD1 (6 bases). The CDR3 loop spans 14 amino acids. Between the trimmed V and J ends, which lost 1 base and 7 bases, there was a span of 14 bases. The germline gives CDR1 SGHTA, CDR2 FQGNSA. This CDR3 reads CASSLGAGAREQYV. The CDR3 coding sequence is TGTGCCAGCAGCTTAGGAGCAGGGGCGCGAGAGCAGTACGTC.

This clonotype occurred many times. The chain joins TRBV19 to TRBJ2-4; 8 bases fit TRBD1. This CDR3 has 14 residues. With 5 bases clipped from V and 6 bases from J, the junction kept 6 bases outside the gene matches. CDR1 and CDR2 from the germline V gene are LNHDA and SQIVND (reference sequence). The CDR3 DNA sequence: TGTGCCAGTAGTGCTAGCCAGGGGGCAAACATTCAGTACTTC. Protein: CASSASQGANIQYF.

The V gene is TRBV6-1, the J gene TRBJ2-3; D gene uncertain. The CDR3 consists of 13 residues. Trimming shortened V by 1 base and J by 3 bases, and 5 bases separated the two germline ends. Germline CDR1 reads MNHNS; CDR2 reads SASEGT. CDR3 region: CASSEVRTDTQYF. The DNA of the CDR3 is TGTGCCAGCAGTGAAGTAAGGACAGATACGCAGTATTTT.

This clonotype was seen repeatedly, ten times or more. The CDR3 loop is CASGDSSGANVLTF. The CDR3 DNA follows: TGTGCCAGCGGAGACAGCTCTGGGGCCAACGTCCTGACTTTC. This sequence joins TRBV6-1 and TRBJ2-6; D is possibly TRBD1 (5 bases). Deletions cut 8 bases from V and 0 bases from J, with 8 bases between. The CDR3 is made up of 14 amino acids. From germline, CDR1 is MNHNS and CDR2 SASEGT.

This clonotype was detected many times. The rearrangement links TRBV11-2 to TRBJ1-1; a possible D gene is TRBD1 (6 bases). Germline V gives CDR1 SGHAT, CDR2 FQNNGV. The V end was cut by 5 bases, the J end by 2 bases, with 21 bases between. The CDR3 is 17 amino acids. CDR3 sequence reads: CASSPSGGRGSNTEAFF. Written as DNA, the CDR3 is TGTGCCAGCAGCCCGAGTGGGGGGCGGGGAAGCAACACTGAAGCTTTCTTT.

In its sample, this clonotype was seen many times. CDR3 DNA: TGCGCCAGCAGCCAAGCCATAGGAACAGATACGCAGTATTTT. Translated: CASSQAIGTDTQYF. The chain uses TRBV4-1 and TRBJ2-3, with unresolved D. Trimming pared 1 base from V and 3 bases from J, leaving 8 bases between. The CDR3 is 14 residues long. CDR1 is MGHRA, CDR2 YSYEKL, per germline.

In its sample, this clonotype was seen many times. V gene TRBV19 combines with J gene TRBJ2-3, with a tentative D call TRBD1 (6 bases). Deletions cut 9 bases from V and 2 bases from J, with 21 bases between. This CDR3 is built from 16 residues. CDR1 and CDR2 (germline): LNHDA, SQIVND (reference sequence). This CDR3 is CASRSSGGFNTDTQYF. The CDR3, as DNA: TGTGCCAGCCGGTCGAGTGGGGGCTTCAACACAGATACGCAGTATTTT.

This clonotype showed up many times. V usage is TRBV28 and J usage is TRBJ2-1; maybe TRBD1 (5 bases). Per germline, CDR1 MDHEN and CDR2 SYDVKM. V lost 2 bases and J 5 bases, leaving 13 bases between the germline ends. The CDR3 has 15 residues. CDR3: CASSLTIRGHNEQFF. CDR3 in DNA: TGTGCCAGCAGTTTAACTATAAGGGGCCACAATGAGCAGTTCTTC.

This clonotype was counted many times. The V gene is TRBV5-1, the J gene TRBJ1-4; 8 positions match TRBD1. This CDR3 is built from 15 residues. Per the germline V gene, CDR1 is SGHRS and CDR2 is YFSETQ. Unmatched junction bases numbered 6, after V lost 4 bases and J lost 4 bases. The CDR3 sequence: CASSGWTGINEKLFF. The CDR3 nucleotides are TGCGCCAGCAGCGGGTGGACAGGGATTAATGAAAAACTGTTTTTT.

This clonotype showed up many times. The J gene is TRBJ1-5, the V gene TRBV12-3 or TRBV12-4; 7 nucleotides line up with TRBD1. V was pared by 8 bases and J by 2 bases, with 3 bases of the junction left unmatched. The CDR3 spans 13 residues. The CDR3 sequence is CASRDRGNQPQHF. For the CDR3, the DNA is TGTGCCAGCCGGGACAGAGGCAATCAGCCCCAGCATTTT.

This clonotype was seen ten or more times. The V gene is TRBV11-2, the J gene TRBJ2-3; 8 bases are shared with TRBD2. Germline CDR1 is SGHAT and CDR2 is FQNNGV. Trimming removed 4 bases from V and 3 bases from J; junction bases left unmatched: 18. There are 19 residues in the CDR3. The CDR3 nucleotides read TGTGCCAGCAGCTCGACCAAAGGCAAGCGGGGGAGAACTACAGATACGCAGTATTTT. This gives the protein CASSSTKGKRGRTTDTQYF.

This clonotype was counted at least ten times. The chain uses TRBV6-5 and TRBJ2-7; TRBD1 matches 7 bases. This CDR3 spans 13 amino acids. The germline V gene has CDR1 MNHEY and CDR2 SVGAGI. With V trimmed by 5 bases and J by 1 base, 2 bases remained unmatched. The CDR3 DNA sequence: TGTGCCAGCAGTCCAGGGGGTTCCTACGAGCAGTACGTC. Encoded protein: CASSPGGSYEQYV.

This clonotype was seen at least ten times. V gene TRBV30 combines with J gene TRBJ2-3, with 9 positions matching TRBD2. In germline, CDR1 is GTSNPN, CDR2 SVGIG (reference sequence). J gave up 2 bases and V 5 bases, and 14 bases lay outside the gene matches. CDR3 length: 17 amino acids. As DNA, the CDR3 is TGTGCCTGGGCAAATTTAGCGGGGGAGGATAACACAGATACGCAGTATTTT. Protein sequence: CAWANLAGEDNTDTQYF.

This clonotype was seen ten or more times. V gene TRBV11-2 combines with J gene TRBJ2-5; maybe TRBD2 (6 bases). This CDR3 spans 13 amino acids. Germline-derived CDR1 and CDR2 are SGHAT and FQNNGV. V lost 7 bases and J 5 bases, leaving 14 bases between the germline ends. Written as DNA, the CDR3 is TGTGCCAGCACCAGGGCGGGGCCTGAGACCCAGTACTTC. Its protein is CASTRAGPETQYF.

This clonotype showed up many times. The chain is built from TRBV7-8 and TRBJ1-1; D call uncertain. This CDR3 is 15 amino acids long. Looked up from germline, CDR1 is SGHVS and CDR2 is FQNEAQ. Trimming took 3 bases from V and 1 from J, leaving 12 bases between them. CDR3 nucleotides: TGTGCCAGCAGCTTGCCCATTAACCGGAACACTGAAGCTTTCTTT. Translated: CASSLPINRNTEAFF.

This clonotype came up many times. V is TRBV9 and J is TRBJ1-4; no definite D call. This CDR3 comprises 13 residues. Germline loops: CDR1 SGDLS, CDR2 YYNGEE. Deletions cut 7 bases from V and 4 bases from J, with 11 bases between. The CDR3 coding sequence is TGTGCCAGCCGACATAACAGTAATGAAAAACTGTTTTTT. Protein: CASRHNSNEKLFF.

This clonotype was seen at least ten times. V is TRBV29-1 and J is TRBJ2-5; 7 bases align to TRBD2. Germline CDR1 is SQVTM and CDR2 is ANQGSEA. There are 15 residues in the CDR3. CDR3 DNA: TGCAGTGGGTTTGGGGGAGGGGATGCAACGGAGACCCAGTACTTC. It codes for CSGFGGGDATETQYF.

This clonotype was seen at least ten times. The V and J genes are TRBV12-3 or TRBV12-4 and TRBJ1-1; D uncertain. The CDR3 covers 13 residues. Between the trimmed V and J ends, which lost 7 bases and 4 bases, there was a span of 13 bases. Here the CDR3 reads CASNEGEGTEAFF. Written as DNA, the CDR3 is TGTGCCAGCAATGAGGGTGAGGGCACTGAAGCTTTCTTT.

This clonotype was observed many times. The CDR3 DNA reads as TGTGCCAGCAGCTTAGGGCCCGAGCGGGGGGGTGTGTTTTTT. This sequence encodes CASSLGPERGGVFF. The J gene is TRBJ2-2, the V gene TRBV7-8; 10 positions agree with TRBD2. CDR3 length: 14 amino acids. Losses at the gene ends were 1 base for V and 15 bases for J; bases not matched to a gene: 8. Per germline, CDR1 SGHVS and CDR2 FQNEAQ.

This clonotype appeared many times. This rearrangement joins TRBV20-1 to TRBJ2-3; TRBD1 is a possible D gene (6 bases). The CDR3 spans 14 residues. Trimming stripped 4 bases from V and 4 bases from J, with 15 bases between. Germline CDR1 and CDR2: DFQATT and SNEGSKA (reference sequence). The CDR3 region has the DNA TGCAGTGCTACCCTACCACAGGGTGCAGATACGCAGTATTTT. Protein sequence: CSATLPQGADTQYF.

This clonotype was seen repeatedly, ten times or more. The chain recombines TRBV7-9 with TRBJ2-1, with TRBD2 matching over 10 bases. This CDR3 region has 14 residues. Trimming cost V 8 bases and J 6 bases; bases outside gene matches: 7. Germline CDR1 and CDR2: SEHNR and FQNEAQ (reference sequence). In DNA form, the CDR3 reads TGTGCCAGCCTACTAGCGGGGACCCTCAATGAGCAGTTCTTC. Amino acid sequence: CASLLAGTLNEQFF.

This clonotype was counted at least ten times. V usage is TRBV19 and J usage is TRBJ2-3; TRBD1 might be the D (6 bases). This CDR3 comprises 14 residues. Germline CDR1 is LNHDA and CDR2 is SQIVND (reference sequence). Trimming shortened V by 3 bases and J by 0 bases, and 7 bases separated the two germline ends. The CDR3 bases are TGTGCCAGTAGTATCGGACAGAGCACAGATACGCAGTATTTT. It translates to CASSIGQSTDTQYF. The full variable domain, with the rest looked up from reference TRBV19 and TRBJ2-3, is DGGITQSPKYLFRKEGQNVTLSCEQNLNHDAMYWYRQDPGQGLRLIYYSQIVNDFQKGDIAEGYSVSREKKESFPLTVTSAQKNPTAFYLCASSIGQSTDTQYFGPGTRLTVL.

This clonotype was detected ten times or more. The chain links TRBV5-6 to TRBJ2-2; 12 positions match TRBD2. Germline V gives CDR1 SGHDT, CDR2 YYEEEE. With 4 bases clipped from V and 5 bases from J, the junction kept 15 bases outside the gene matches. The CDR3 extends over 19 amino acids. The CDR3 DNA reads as TGTGCCAGCAGCCTAACCACGTGGACTAGCGGGGCGTATACCGGGGAGCTGTTTTTT. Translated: CASSLTTWTSGAYTGELFF.

CDR3 sequence: CASSSQVTGELFF. The CDR3, as DNA: TGTGCCAGCAGCTCCCAAGTCACCGGGGAGCTGTTTTTT. V and J are TRBV7-3 and TRBJ2-2; D unclear. The germline gives CDR1 SGHTA, CDR2 FQGTGA. V lost 4 bases to trimming and J lost 4 bases, with 7 bases between them. There are 13 residues in the CDR3.

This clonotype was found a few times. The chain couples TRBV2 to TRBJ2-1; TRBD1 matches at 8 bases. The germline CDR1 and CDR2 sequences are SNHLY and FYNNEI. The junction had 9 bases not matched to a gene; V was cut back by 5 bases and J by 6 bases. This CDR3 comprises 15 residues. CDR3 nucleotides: TGTGCCAGCAGTCACGACGGACAGGGAAGCAATGAGCAGTTCTTC. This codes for CASSHDGQGSNEQFF. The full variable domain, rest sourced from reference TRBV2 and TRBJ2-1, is EPEVTQTPSHQVTQMGQEVILRCVPISNHLYFYWYRQILGQKVEFLVSFYNNEISEKSEIFDDQFSVERPDGSNFTLKIRSTKLEDSAMYFCASSHDGQGSNEQFFGPGTRLTVL.

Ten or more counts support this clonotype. DNA of the CDR3: TGTGCCAGCAGTTCCCCGAGTTCCTACGAGCAGTACGTC. This translates into CASSSPSSYEQYV. The chain uses TRBV12-3 or TRBV12-4 and TRBJ2-7; D remains unclear. CDR3 length: 13 residues. The germline V and J ends were trimmed by 4 bases and 1 base, with 8 bases remaining between them.

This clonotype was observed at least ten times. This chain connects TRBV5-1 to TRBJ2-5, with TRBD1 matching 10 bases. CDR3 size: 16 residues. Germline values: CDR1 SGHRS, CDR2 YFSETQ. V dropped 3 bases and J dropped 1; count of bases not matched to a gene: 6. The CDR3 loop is CASSWGTGDFQETQYF. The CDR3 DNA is TGCGCCAGCAGCTGGGGGACAGGGGACTTCCAAGAGACCCAGTACTTC.